This T cell receptor (beta chain) is from a study of cytomegalovirus exposure and HLA in healthy donors. Study overall: Earlier, about 179 million T cells were analyzed, and approximately 110 million unique TCR beta sequences were found among them.

The PCR made use of 60 Vbeta and 13 Jbeta primers. The protocol was immunoSEQ multiplex PCR, while the TCRdb copy is restricted to in-frame clones and leaves out a portion. The sample yields about 82,000 clones, about 77% seen once. The V and J ends lost 1 base and 9 bases respectively, with 14 bases between them. The CDR3 has 15 residues. CDR1 and CDR2 (germline): SGHTS, YDEGEE. The chain employs TRBV5-8 and TRBJ1-6; D is uncertain. Sequenced input: PBMCs. This clonotype was obtained from a man in his forties or fifties in good health and CMV-seronegative. In DNA, the CDR3 is TGTGCCAGCAGCTTGAGACCGGGAATATCTTCACCCCTCCACTTT. This translates into CASSLRPGISSPLHF.